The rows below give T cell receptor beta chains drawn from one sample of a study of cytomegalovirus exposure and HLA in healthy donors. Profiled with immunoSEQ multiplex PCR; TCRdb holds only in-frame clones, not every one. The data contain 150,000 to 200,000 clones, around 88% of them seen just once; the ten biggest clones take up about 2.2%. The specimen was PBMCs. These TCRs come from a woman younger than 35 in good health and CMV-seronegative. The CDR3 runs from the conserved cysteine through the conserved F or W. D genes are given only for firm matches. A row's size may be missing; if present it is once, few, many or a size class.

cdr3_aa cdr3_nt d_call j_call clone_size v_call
CASSLGGPNQPQHF TGTGCCAGCAGTTTAGGGGGCCCGAATCAGCCCCAGCATTTT . TRBJ1-5 . TRBV27
CASRASAGELFF TGTGCCAGTAGGGCTAGCGCCGGGGAGCTGTTTTTT . TRBJ2-2 . TRBV19
CASSLDMGGREQFF TGTGCCAGCAGCTTAGACATGGGGGGGCGCGAGCAGTTCTTC . TRBJ2-1 . TRBV7-2
CASSPGGTEAFF TGTGCCAGCAGCCCCGGGGGCACTGAAGCTTTCTTT . TRBJ1-1 . TRBV5-6
CASSLAGKQPQHF TGTGCCAGCAGCTTGGCCGGGAAACAGCCCCAGCATTTT . TRBJ1-5 . TRBV5-4
CASSEGPSTDTQYF TGTGCCAGCAGTGAAGGGCCTAGCACAGATACGCAGTATTTT . TRBJ2-3 . TRBV6-1
CASSVNSGGAETQYF TGTGCCAGCAGTGTCAATAGCGGGGGGGCAGAGACCCAGTACTTC TRBD2 TRBJ2-5 once TRBV6-1
CASSGIPGGMNTEAFF TGTGCCAGCAGTGGCATCCCAGGGGGGATGAACACTGAAGCTTTCTTT TRBD1 TRBJ1-1 . TRBV6-1
CASSLGGTAGNYGYTF TGTGCCAGCAGCTTAGGGGGGACAGCGGGTAACTATGGCTACACCTTC TRBD1 TRBJ1-2 once TRBV7-9
CASSYDRDQPQHF TGTGCCAGCAGTTACGACAGGGATCAGCCCCAGCATTTT TRBD1 TRBJ1-5 . TRBV27
CASSLSWSDTEAFF TGTGCCAGCAGCTTAAGTTGGTCGGACACTGAAGCTTTCTTT . TRBJ1-1 . TRBV7-9
CASSATGIMGEQYF TGTGCCAGCAGCGCGACAGGGATAATGGGCGAGCAGTACTTC TRBD1 TRBJ2-7 . TRBV9
CASSFRSTSGFRGDTQYF TGCGCCAGCAGCTTTAGGTCCACTAGCGGGTTTAGAGGAGATACGCAGTATTTT TRBD2 TRBJ2-3 . TRBV5-1
CASDQTGFEAFF TGTGCCAGCGATCAGACAGGATTTGAAGCTTTCTTT . TRBJ1-1 . TRBV6-1
CASSYDPPGYNSPLHF TGTGCCAGCAGTTACGATCCCCCAGGATATAATTCACCCCTCCACTTT . TRBJ1-6 . TRBV6-5
CASSIPNNEQFF TGTGCCAGCTCCATCCCTAACAATGAGCAGTTCTTC . TRBJ2-1 . TRBV7-9
CASSMTGVRSTDTQYF TGTGCCAGTAGTATGACGGGGGTTCGCAGCACAGATACGCAGTATTTT . TRBJ2-3 . TRBV19
CASSQMAPSAGGADTQYF TGTGCCAGCAGCCAGATGGCCCCCTCAGCGGGAGGGGCAGATACGCAGTATTTT TRBD2 TRBJ2-3 . TRBV7-2
CASSQDYSRATYNEQFF TGCGCCAGCAGCCAAGATTATTCGCGCGCTACCTACAATGAGCAGTTCTTC . TRBJ2-1 once TRBV4-3
CASSTGADQPQHF TGTGCCAGCAGCACAGGGGCCGATCAGCCCCAGCATTTT TRBD1 TRBJ1-5 few TRBV7-2
CASSQDRGRYEQFF TGCGCCAGCAGCCAAGACAGGGGGCGTTATGAGCAGTTCTTC TRBD1 TRBJ2-1 . TRBV4-3
CASREQGNTGELFF TGCGCCAGCAGGGAACAGGGGAACACCGGGGAGCTGTTTTTT . TRBJ2-2 once TRBV5-1
CASSQDYSGRANYGYTF TGTGCCAGCAGCCAAGACTATTCAGGCAGGGCCAACTATGGCTACACCTTC . TRBJ1-2 . TRBV14
CAWSRSDSNQPQHF TGTGCCTGGAGTCGGAGCGATAGCAATCAGCCCCAGCATTTT . TRBJ1-5 . TRBV30
CASSLAGVFSGEQFF TGTGCCAGCAGTTTAGCGGGAGTCTTTTCGGGTGAGCAGTTCTTC TRBD2 TRBJ2-1 once TRBV2
CASRDRFTDTQYF TGTGCCAGCCGGGACAGATTCACAGATACGCAGTATTTT TRBD1 TRBJ2-3 . TRBV5-5
CASSSSNTEAFF TGTGCCAGCTCATCTTCGAACACTGAAGCTTTCTTT . TRBJ1-1 . TRBV18
CASSFGTPNTEAFF TGTGCCAGTAGTTTCGGGACACCTAACACTGAAGCTTTCTTT . TRBJ1-1 . TRBV19
CASSAEGTSIGTDTQYF TGTGCCAGCAGCGCAGAGGGGACTAGCATTGGGACAGATACGCAGTATTTT TRBD2 TRBJ2-3 . TRBV9
CASSPAGAGSYEQYF TGTGCCAGCAGCCCTGCGGGGGCAGGCTCCTACGAGCAGTACTTC . TRBJ2-7 . TRBV27
CASSPSGILDTEAFF TGTGCCAGCAGCCCGTCGGGTATATTGGACACTGAAGCTTTCTTT . TRBJ1-1 . TRBV7-8
CASSVGQANYEQYF TGTGCCAGCAGCGTAGGACAGGCCAACTACGAGCAGTACTTC . TRBJ2-7 . TRBV9
CASRATGGPGLSYNEQFF TGTGCCAGCAGAGCGACAGGTGGGCCAGGCCTCTCCTACAATGAGCAGTTCTTC . TRBJ2-1 . TRBV5-4
CASSLGPTAEQYF TGTGCCAGCAGTTTAGGGCCGACAGCCGAGCAGTACTTC . TRBJ2-7 once TRBV27
CASSLTGAYGYTF TGCGCCAGCAGCTTAACAGGGGCCTATGGCTACACCTTC TRBD1 TRBJ1-2 once TRBV5-1
CASSQAGTGGTEAFF TGCGCCAGCAGCCAGGCCGGGACAGGGGGGACTGAAGCTTTCTTT TRBD1 TRBJ1-1 . TRBV4-1
CAWGGGGPPYGYTF TGTGCCTGGGGTGGAGGGGGCCCTCCCTATGGCTACACCTTC TRBD1 TRBJ1-2 . TRBV30
CASSLGQSGETQYF TGCGCCAGCAGCTTGGGACAGTCCGGGGAGACCCAGTACTTC . TRBJ2-5 . TRBV5-1
CASSQTQTDEKLFF TGCGCCAGCAGCCAAACCCAGACTGATGAAAAACTGTTTTTT . TRBJ1-4 . TRBV4-3
CAWTIGQANSPLHF TGTGCCTGGACCATAGGACAGGCGAATTCACCCCTCCACTTT TRBD1 TRBJ1-6 . TRBV30
CASSALQGAGSYTF TGCGCCAGCAGCGCACTACAGGGGGCGGGGAGCTACACCTTC TRBD1 TRBJ1-2 . TRBV5-1
CASSTYPRTVTYEQYF TGTGCCAGTAGTACCTACCCTCGGACAGTAACCTACGAGCAGTACTTC . TRBJ2-7 once TRBV19
CASSFLRDRVYEQYF TGTGCCAGCAGCTTTCTCCGGGACAGGGTCTACGAGCAGTACTTC TRBD1 TRBJ2-7 . TRBV6-1
CASSPETGAYNEQFF TGTGCCAGCTCACCGGAGACAGGGGCTTACAATGAGCAGTTCTTC TRBD1 TRBJ2-1 . TRBV18
CASSSRQGTDTQYF TGTGCCAGCAGTTCCCGACAGGGCACAGATACGCAGTATTTT . TRBJ2-3 . TRBV27
CAWARLQRGGYEQYF TGTGCCTGGGCCCGGTTACAGCGGGGGGGATACGAGCAGTACTTC TRBD2 TRBJ2-7 . TRBV30
CASTPRGERNTGELFF TGCGCCAGCACCCCCCGGGGTGAACGGAACACCGGGGAGCTGTTTTTT . TRBJ2-2 . TRBV4-1
CAWSVIQRNSPLHF TGTGCCTGGAGTGTAATACAGAGAAATTCACCCCTCCACTTT . TRBJ1-6 . TRBV30
CASSPPNGQYEQYF TGTGCCAGCTCACCACCCAACGGACAGTACGAGCAGTACTTC . TRBJ2-7 . TRBV18
CASSYVSDSGTYTF TGTGCCAGCAGTTACGTCTCGGACAGCGGTACCTACACCTTC . TRBJ1-2 . TRBV6-5